One TCR beta chain is described in this entry. Trimming took off 0 bases at V and 4 bases at J, with 16 bases between the two ends. CDR1 and CDR2 (germline): SGHNT, YYREEE (reference sequence). The CDR3 totals 16 residues. In the source study's methods: By means of reference gene primer amplification, nucleated cell counts were estimated. Using immunoSEQ multiplex PCR, the repertoire was profiled, and TCRdb retains in-frame clones only, with some absent. D and trimming come from the DNA, and the V and J calls and clone size come from that table. The profile covers about 130,000 clones, with about 76% appearing a single time and 4% to 5% taken by the ten largest. The sample is drawn from a study of blood T cell repertoires in COVID-19. Those enrolled in Seattle joined during active infection and were followed longitudinally afterward.

This chain links TRBV5-4 with TRBJ1-2; no definite D call. The TCR comes from a woman aged 70-85 years with COVID-19, enrolled during active disease. Source material: peripheral blood. The CDR3 nucleotides read TGTGCCAGCAGCTTGGGGGCCACGGGGAGCGCCTATGGCTACACCTTC. Translating it yields CASSLGATGSAYGYTF.